A selection of T cell receptor beta chains follows, all from one sample in a study of siplizumab effects on memory and regulatory T cells. Method: immunoSEQ multiplex PCR; TCRdb's copy keeps in-frame clones and lacks some. The table records 600 or so clones, approximately 62% of them present only once. No antigen has been assigned to these receptors. Sequencing was done on a sample of CFSE-low (dividing) CD4+ T cells sorted from an allogeneic mixed lymphocyte reaction. Every receptor here comes from a human donor in good health; the cells came from an allogeneic mixed lymphocyte reaction. CDR3s include the opening cysteine and the closing phenylalanine or tryptophan. Each record gives: D gene, clone size, J gene, V gene, CDR3 protein, CDR3 DNA. A D gene is named only where the DNA matches it firmly. Where a row states a size, it is once, few, many or the class of an expanded clone; other rows omit it.

. . TRBJ2-7 TRBV30 CAWSGRSRGVREQYF TGTGCCTGGAGTGGACGAAGCAGGGGTGTTCGCGAGCAGTACTTC
. . TRBJ1-2 TRBV30 CAWSATRRGGYTF TGTGCCTGGAGTGCTACTAGGAGGGGTGGCTACACCTTC
. . TRBJ2-2 TRBV11-2 CASSLSGRGTGELFF TGTGCCAGCAGCTTAAGTGGGAGAGGGACCGGGGAGCTGTTTTTT
TRBD2 . TRBJ2-7 TRBV2 CASSVAGGKGEQYF TGTGCCAGCAGTGTAGCGGGGGGGAAGGGCGAGCAGTACTTC
TRBD1 . TRBJ2-5 TRBV13 CASSPSAGDRGQTQYF TGTGCCAGCAGCCCTTCGGCAGGGGACAGGGGGCAGACCCAGTACTTC
. . TRBJ2-3 TRBV6-1 CASSKLEDTQYF TGTGCCAGCAGTAAATTGGAGGATACGCAGTATTTT
. . TRBJ1-3 TRBV5-1 CASSYRAGTGNTIYF TGCGCCAGCAGCTACAGGGCGGGTACAGGAAACACCATATATTTT
TRBD1 hyperexpanded TRBJ2-1 TRBV28 CASCSGGRHNEQFF TGTGCCAGTTGTTCAGGGGGCCGTCACAATGAGCAGTTCTTC
. . TRBJ2-2 TRBV15 CATRAVRGQLTGELFF TGTGCCACCAGGGCAGTTCGCGGACAATTAACCGGGGAGCTGTTTTTT
. once TRBJ1-2 TRBV15 CATSSNRASYGYTF TGTGCCACCAGCTCTAACAGGGCCAGCTATGGCTACACCTTC
. . TRBJ2-5 TRBV5-1 CASSLGGHSETQYF TGCGCCAGCAGCTTAGGGGGACATTCGGAGACCCAGTACTTC
. few TRBJ2-7 TRBV7-8 CASSLDVIYEQYF TGTGCCAGCAGCTTAGATGTAATTTACGAGCAGTACTTC
TRBD1 . TRBJ1-6 TRBV5-4 CASSLITGTGGSPLHF TGTGCCAGCAGCTTGATAACCGGGACAGGGGGTTCACCCCTCCACTTT
. . TRBJ1-5 TRBV18 CASSPTTENQPQHF TGTGCCAGCTCACCAACGACAGAGAATCAGCCCCAGCATTTT
. . TRBJ2-3 TRBV28 CASSPPLGSDTQYF TGTGCCAGCAGCCCGCCCCTCGGGTCAGATACGCAGTATTTT
. . TRBJ1-2 TRBV28 CASSFWGYGYTF TGTGCCAGCAGTTTCTGGGGGTATGGCTACACCTTC
TRBD2 . TRBJ2-1 TRBV15 CATSLAAGRRYEQFF TGTGCCACCAGTCTCGCAGCGGGAAGAAGATATGAGCAGTTCTTC
. few TRBJ1-5 TRBV5-1 CASSLGRDWPQHF TGCGCCAGCAGCTTGGGTAGGGACTGGCCCCAGCATTTT
. . TRBJ1-1 TRBV18 CASSQQGNTEAFF TGTGCCAGCTCGCAACAGGGGAACACTGAAGCTTTCTTT
TRBD2 once TRBJ2-7 TRBV25-1 CASSVPSGNKYEQYF TGTGCCAGCAGTGTACCTAGCGGAAACAAATACGAGCAGTACTTC
. . TRBJ2-5 TRBV5-1 CASSSSAREETQYF TGCGCCAGCAGCTCCAGTGCGCGCGAGGAGACCCAGTACTTC
TRBD1 . TRBJ1-2 TRBV28 CASSLLPGQGDCTF TGTGCCAGCAGTTTATTGCCGGGACAGGGGGATTGCACCTTC
. . TRBJ2-7 TRBV15 CATSRDLGMARGYEQYF TGTGCCACCAGCAGAGATCTTGGAATGGCCAGGGGCTACGAGCAGTACTTC
. . TRBJ2-5 TRBV6-5 CASSSSGGQRTQYF TGTGCCAGCAGTTCCTCGGGGGGACAACGGACCCAGTACTTC
. once TRBJ1-4 TRBV2 CASGIQGEKLFF TGTGCCAGCGGGATACAGGGTGAAAAACTGTTTTTT
. . TRBJ1-1 TRBV7-9 CASSFESRAKAFF TGTGCCAGCAGCTTTGAAAGTAGAGCTAAAGCTTTCTTT
TRBD2 . TRBJ2-2 TRBV7-8 CASSLGGRYGGELFF TGTGCCAGCAGCTTAGGCGGGAGGTATGGCGGGGAGCTGTTTTTT
TRBD1 few TRBJ2-1 TRBV7-3 CASSNRGHEQFF TGTGCCAGCAGCAACAGGGGGCATGAGCAGTTCTTC
. once TRBJ2-5 TRBV5-1 CASSFPKRLVRETQYF TGCGCCAGCAGCTTTCCGAAAAGACTAGTTCGGGAGACCCAGTACTTC
. . TRBJ1-6 TRBV19 CASSITGDNSPLHF TGTGCCAGTAGTATTACAGGAGATAATTCACCCCTCCACTTT
. . TRBJ2-4 TRBV19 CASSSSQGARNIQYF TGTGCCAGTAGTAGTTCACAGGGCGCCAGGAACATTCAGTACTTC
. once TRBJ2-1 TRBV28 CATSLPSYNEQFF TGTGCCACCTCCTTACCTTCCTACAATGAGCAGTTCTTC
TRBD1 . TRBJ2-1 TRBV19 CASSSTGTGADEQFF TGTGCCAGTAGTAGCACCGGGACAGGGGCCGATGAGCAGTTCTTC